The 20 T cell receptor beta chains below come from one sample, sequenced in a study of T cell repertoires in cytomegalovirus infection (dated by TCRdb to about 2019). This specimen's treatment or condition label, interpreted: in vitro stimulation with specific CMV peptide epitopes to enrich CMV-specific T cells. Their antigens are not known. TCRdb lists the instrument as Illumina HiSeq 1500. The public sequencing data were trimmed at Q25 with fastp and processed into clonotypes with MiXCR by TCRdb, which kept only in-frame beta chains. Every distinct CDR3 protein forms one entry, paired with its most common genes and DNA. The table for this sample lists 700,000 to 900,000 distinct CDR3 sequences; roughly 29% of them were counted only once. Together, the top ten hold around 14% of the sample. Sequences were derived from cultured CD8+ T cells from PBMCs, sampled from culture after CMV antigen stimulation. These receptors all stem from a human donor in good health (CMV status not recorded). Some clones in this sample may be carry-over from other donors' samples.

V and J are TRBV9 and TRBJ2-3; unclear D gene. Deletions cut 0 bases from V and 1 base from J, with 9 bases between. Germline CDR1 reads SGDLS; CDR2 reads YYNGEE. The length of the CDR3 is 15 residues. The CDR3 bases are TGTGCCAGCAGCGTAGAAGACACCCGCACAGATACGCAGTATTTT. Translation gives CASSVEDTRTDTQYF.

This chain's CDR3 is CASSYSAPTGGERTEAFF. In DNA form, the CDR3 reads TGTGCCAGCAGTTACTCCGCGCCGACCGGGGGGGAGAGAACTGAAGCTTTCTTT. The chain couples TRBV6-6 to TRBJ1-1, with D tentatively TRBD1 (5 bases). CDR3 length equals 18 residues. The ends were cut back, 0 bases at V and 5 bases at J, with 22 bases in the middle. Germline V lookup: CDR1 MNHNY, CDR2 SVGAGI (reference sequence).

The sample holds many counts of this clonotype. CDR3 sequence (DNA): TGTGCCAGCAGCCCCGGACCCCCTATAAAGCAGTTCTTC. Translation gives CASSPGPPIKQFF. This chain connects TRBV7-6 to TRBJ2-1; no definite D call. V was shortened by 5 bases and J by 11 bases, with 16 bases between the two germline ends. Germline assignment: CDR1 SGHVS and CDR2 FNYEAQ. The CDR3 contains 13 residues. The full variable domain, rest sourced from reference TRBV7-6 and TRBJ2-1, is GAGVSQSPRYKVTKRGQDVALRCDPISGHVSLYWYRQALGQGPEFLTYFNYEAQQDKSGLPNDRFSAERPEGSISTLTIQRTEQRDSAMYRCASSPGPPIKQFFGPGTRLTVL.

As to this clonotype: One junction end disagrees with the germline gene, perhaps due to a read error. In DNA, the CDR3 is TGTGCCAGCAGCCTAGCGGTCCTGGGGCCCTGGACAAACCCGGGGACCGGGGAGCTGTTTTTT. Its translation is CASSLAVLGPWTNPGTGELFF. V gene TRBV7-8 combines with J gene TRBJ2-2; 7 nucleotides agree with TRBD2. The CDR3 is 21 amino acids. Germline assignment: CDR1 SGHVS and CDR2 FQNEAQ.

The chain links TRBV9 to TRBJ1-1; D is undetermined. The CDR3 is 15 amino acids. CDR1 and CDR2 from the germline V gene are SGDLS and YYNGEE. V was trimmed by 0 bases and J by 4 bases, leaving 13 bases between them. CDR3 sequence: CASSVDAGSGTEAFF. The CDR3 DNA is TGTGCCAGCAGCGTAGATGCGGGATCGGGCACTGAAGCTTTCTTT.

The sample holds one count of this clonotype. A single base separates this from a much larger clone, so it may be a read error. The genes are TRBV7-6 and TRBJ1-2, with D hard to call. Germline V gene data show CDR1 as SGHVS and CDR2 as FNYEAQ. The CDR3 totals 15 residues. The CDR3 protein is CSSSLAPGPNYGYTF. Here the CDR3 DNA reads TGTTCCAGCAGCTTAGCGCCCGGGCCAAACTATGGCTACACCTTC.

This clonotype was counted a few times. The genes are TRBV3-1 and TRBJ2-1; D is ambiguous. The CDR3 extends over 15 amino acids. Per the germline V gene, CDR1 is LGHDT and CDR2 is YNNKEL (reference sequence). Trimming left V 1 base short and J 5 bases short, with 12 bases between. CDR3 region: CASSQGEATDNEQFF. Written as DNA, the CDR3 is TGTGCCAGCAGCCAAGGAGAGGCGACGGACAATGAGCAGTTCTTC.

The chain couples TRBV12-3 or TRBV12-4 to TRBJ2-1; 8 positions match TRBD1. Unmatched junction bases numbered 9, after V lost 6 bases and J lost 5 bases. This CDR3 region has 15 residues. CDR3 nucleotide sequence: TGTGCCAGCAGACAGGACAGGGTCGGGAACAATGAGCAGTTCTTC. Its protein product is CASRQDRVGNNEQFF.

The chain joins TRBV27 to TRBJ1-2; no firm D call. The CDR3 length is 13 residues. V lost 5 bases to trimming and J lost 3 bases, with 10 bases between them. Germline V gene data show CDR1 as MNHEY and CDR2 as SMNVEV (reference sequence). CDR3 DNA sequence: TGTGCCAGCAGTCCCGGGGTGTACTATGGCTACACCTTC. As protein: CASSPGVYYGYTF.

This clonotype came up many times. The CDR3 DNA reads as TGTGCCAGCAGCTATAGTAGGGCGTGGACCGGGGAGCTGTTTTTT. Translation gives CASSYSRAWTGELFF. The chain is built from TRBV7-6 and TRBJ2-2; D is undetermined. Germline loops: CDR1 SGHVS, CDR2 FNYEAQ. With 4 bases removed from V and 5 bases from J, the gap between germline ends came to 14 bases. The CDR3 is made up of 15 amino acids.

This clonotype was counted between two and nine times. CDR3 in DNA: TGTGCCAGCAGCGCGGGAAGGTCGAACACTGAAGCTTTCTTT. As protein: CASSAGRSNTEAFF. The rearrangement joins TRBV7-6 to TRBJ1-1; unclear D gene. The CDR3 is made up of 14 amino acids. CDR1 is SGHVS, CDR2 FNYEAQ, per germline. Trimming left V 5 bases short and J 1 base short, with 11 bases between.

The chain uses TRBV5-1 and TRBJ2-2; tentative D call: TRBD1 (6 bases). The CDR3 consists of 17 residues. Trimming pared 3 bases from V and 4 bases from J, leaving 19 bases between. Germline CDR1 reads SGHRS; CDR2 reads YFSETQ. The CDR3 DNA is TGCGCCAGCAGCTCAAGAAGCACAGGGATGGGCACCGGGGAGCTGTTTTTT. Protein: CASSSRSTGMGTGELFF.

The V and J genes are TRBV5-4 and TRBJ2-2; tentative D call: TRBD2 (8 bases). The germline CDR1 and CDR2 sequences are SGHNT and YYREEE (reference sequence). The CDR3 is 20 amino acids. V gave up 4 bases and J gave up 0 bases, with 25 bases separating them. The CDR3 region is CASSPGPGQRGFANTGELFF. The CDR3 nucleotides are TGTGCCAGCAGCCCGGGTCCGGGACAGCGGGGGTTCGCGAACACCGGGGAGCTGTTTTTT. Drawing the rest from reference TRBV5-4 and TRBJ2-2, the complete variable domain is ETGVTQSPTHLIKTRGQQVTLRCSSQSGHNTVSWYQQALGQGPQFIFQYYREEENGRGNFPPRFSGLQFPNYSSELNVNALELDDSALYLCASSPGPGQRGFANTGELFFGEGSRLTVL.

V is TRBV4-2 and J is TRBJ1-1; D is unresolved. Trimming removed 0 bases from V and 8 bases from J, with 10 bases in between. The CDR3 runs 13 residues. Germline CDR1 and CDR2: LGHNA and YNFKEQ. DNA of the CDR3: TGTGCCAGCAGCCAAGAATCAGGCAGAGAAGCTTTCTTT. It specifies CASSQESGREAFF.

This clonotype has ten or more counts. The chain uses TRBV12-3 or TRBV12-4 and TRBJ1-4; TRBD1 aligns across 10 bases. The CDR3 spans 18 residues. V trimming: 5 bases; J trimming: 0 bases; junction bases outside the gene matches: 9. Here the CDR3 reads CASSPFDRGPATNEKLFF. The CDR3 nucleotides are TGTGCCAGCAGTCCTTTCGACAGGGGGCCTGCAACTAATGAAAAACTGTTTTTT.

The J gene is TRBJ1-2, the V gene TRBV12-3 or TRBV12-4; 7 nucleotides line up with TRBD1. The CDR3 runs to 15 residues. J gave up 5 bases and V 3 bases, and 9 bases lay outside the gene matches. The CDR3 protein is CASSLVRTGPYGYTF. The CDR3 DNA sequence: TGTGCCAGCAGTTTGGTCCGGACAGGACCTTATGGCTACACCTTC.

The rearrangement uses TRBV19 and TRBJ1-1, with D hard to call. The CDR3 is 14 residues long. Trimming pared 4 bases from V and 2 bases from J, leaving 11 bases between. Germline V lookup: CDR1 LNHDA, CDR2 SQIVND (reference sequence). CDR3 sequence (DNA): TGTGCCAGTAGTACATATACAGATAACACTGAAGCTTTCTTT. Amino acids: CASSTYTDNTEAFF.

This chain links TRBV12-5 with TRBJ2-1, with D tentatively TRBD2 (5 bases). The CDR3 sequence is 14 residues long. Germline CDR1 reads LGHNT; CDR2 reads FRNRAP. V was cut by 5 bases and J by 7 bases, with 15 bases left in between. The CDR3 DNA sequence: TGTGCTAGTGGTCCCGACACCGGGGAGAATGAGCAGTTCTTC. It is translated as CASGPDTGENEQFF. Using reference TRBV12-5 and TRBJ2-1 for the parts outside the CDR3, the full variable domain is DARVTQTPRHKVTEMGQEVTMRCQPILGHNTVFWYRQTMMQGLELLAYFRNRAPLDDSGMPKDRFSAEMPDATLATLKIQPSEPRDSAVYFCASGPDTGENEQFFGPGTRLTVL.

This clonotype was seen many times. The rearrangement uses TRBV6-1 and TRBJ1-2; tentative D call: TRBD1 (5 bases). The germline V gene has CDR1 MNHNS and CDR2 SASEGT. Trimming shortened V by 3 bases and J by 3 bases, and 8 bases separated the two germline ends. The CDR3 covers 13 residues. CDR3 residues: CASSEGRYYGYTF. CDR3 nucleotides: TGTGCCAGCAGTGAGGGACGGTACTATGGCTACACCTTC.

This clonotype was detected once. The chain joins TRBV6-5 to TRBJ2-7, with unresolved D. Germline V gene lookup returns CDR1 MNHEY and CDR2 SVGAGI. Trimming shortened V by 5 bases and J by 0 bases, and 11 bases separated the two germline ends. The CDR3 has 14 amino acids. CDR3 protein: CASSTGYFSYEQYF. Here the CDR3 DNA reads TGTGCCAGCAGTACTGGGTACTTCTCCTACGAGCAGTACTTC.